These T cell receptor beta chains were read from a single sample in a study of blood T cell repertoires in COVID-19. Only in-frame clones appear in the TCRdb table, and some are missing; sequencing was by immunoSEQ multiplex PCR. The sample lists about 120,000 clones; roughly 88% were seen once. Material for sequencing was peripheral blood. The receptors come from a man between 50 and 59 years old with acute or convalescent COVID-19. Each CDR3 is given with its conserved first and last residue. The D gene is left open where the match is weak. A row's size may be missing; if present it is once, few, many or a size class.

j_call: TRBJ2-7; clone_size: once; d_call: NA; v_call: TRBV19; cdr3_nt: TGTGCCAGTAGTATAGGAACAGGGCCGCAGTACTTC; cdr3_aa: CASSIGTGPQYF
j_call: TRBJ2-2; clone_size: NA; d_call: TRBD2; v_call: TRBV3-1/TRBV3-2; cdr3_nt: TGTGCCAGCAGGTGGGAGGGAATGCCTACCGGGGAGCTGTTTTTT; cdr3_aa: CASRWEGMPTGELFF
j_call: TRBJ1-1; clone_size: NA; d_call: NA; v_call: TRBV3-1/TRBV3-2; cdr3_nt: TGTGCCAGCAGCCCAAGAGGGGGGGGTGTAGCTTTCTTT; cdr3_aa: CASSPRGGGVAFF
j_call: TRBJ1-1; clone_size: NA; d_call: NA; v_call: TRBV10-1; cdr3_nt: TGCGCCAGCAAGGGCGGGTTGAACACTGAAGCTTTCTTT; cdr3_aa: CASKGGLNTEAFF
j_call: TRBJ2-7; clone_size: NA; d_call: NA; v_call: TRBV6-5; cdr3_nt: TGTGCCAGCAGCCGGAGCAGGGAAAACTACGAGCAGTACTTC; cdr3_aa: CASSRSRENYEQYF
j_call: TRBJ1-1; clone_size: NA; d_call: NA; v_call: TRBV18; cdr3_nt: TGTGCCAGCTCACGGGGGCAGAACACTGAAGCTTTCTTT; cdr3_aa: CASSRGQNTEAFF
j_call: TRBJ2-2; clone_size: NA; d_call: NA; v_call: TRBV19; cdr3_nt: TGTGCCAGTAGTATAGGTCGAGGTAGCACCGGGGAGCTGTTTTTT; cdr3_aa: CASSIGRGSTGELFF
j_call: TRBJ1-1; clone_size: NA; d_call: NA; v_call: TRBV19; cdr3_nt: TGTGCCAGTAGACGGGGGGGAGTCCCGAGTGGTGAAGCTTTCTTT; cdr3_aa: CASRRGGVPSGEAFF
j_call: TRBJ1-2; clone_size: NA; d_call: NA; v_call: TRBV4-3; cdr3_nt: TGCGCCAGCAGCCGGCAACAGGGCGGCTACACCTTC; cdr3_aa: CASSRQQGGYTF
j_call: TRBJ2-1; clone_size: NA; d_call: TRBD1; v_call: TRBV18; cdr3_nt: TGTGCCAGCTCACCGAGACAGGGTGATGAGCAGTTCTTC; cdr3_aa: CASSPRQGDEQFF
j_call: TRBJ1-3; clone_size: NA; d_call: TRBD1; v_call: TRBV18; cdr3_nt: TGTGCCAGCTCACCACGACAGGGGGCTGACTCTGGAAACACCATATATTTT; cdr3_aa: CASSPRQGADSGNTIYF
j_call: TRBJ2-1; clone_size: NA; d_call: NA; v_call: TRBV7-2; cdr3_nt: TGTGCCAGCAGCTTAAACAGGGACAATGAGCAGTTCTTC; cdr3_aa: CASSLNRDNEQFF
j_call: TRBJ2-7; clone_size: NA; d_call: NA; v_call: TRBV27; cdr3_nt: TGTGCCAGCAGTTTAATAATCGGGGTCTCTCCTCACGAGCAGTACTTC; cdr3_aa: CASSLIIGVSPHEQYF
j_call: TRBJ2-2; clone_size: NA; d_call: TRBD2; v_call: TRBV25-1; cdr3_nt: TGTGCCAGCAGTACTAGCGGGGGGGCCGGGGAGCTGTTTTTT; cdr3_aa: CASSTSGGAGELFF
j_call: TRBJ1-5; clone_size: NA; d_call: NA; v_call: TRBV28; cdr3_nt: TGTGCCAGCAGCTACCCCGCCGATCAGCCCCAGCATTTT; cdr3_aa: CASSYPADQPQHF
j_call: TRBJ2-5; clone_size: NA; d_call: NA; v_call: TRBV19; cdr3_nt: TGTGCCAGTAGTATAATCGGGAACTCGGCAGTCGAGACCCAGTACTTC; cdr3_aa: CASSIIGNSAVETQYF
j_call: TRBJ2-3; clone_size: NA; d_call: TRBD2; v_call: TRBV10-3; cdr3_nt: TGTGCCATCAGTGAGCCAATGGGACTAGCGGGAGGAAAAGATACGCAGTATTTT; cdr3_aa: CAISEPMGLAGGKDTQYF
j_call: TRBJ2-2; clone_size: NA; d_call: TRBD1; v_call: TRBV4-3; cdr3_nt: TGCGCCAGCAGCCGAGGGGGCTTTAGTTATGCCGGGGAGCTGTTTTTT; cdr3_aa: CASSRGGFSYAGELFF
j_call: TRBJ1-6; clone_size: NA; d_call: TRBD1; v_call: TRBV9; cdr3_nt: TGTGCCAGCAGCCCAACCGGGACAGGGGTTTCACCCCTCCACTTT; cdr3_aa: CASSPTGTGVSPLHF
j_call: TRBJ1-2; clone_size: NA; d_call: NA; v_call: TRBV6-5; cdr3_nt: TGTGCCAGCAGTTCCGACAGGCCTCCCTATGGCTACACCTTC; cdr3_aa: CASSSDRPPYGYTF
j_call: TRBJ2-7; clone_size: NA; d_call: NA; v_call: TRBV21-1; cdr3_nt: TGTGCCAGGGGTCCTAGCGGGAGGTGTTCGTCCTACGAGCAGTACTTC; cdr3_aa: CARGPSGRCSSYEQYF
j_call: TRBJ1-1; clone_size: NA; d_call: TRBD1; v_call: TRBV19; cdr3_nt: TGTGCCAGTAGCCAAGGCGGGACAGGGTTCTCTAGGTCTGAAGCTTTCTTT; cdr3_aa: CASSQGGTGFSRSEAFF
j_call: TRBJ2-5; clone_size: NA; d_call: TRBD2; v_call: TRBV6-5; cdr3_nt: TGTGCCAGCACTGCAGGTTGGGGAGGGCAAGAGACCCAGTACTTC; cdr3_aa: CASTAGWGGQETQYF
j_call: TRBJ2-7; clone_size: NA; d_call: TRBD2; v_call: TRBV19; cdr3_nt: TGTGCCAGTAGTATGACTAGCGTCGGGTACGAGCAGTACTTC; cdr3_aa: CASSMTSVGYEQYF
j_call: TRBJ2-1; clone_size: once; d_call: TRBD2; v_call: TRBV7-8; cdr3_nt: TGTGCCAGCAGCCGGGGACTAGCGGGAGGCCCTTACAATGAGCAGTTCTTC; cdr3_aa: CASSRGLAGGPYNEQFF
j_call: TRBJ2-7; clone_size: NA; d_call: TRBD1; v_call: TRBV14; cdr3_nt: TGTGCCAGCAGCCATCCCGGGACAGGGGGCGGCCGGTACTTC; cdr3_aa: CASSHPGTGGGRYF
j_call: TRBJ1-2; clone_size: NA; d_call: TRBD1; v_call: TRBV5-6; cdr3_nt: TGTGCCAGCAGCTTGGACAGGGGGCGGAATGGCGGCTACACCTTC; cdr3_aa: CASSLDRGRNGGYTF
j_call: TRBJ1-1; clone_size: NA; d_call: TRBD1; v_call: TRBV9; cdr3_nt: TGTGCCAGCAGCGCCCTCAGGGGGACAGGGAACACTGAAGCTTTCTTT; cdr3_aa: CASSALRGTGNTEAFF
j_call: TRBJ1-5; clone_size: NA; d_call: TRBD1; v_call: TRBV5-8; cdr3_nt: TGTGCCAGCAGCTTTGGGGACAGGACCGATCAGCCCCAGCATTTT; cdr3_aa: CASSFGDRTDQPQHF
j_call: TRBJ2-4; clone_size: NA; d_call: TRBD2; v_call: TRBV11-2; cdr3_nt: TGTGCCAGCAGCACGGGACTAGCGGGAGGTATAGCCAAAAACATTCAGTACTTC; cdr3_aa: CASSTGLAGGIAKNIQYF
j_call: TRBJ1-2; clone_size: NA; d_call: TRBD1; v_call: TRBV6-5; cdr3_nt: TGTGCCAGCAGTTACGGGTCAGGGGGAGGTGGCTACACCTTC; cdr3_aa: CASSYGSGGGGYTF
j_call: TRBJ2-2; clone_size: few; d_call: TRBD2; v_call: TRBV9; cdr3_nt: TGTGCCAGCAGCCCACACCCAGCGGGGGGCACCGGGGAGCTGTTTTTT; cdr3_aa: CASSPHPAGGTGELFF
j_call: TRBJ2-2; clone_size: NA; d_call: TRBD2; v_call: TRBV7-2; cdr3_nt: TGTGCCAGCAGGTTAACTAGCGGGGGGCACACCGGGGAGCTGTTTTTT; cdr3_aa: CASRLTSGGHTGELFF
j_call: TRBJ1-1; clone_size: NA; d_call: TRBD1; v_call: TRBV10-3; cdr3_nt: TGTGCCATCAGTGATCAGGGGGCGGACACTGAAGCTTTCTTT; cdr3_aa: CAISDQGADTEAFF
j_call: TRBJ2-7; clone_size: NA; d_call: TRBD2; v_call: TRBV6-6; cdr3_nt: TGTGCCAGCAGTTCGGGACTAACCACCCACGAGCAGTACTTC; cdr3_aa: CASSSGLTTHEQYF
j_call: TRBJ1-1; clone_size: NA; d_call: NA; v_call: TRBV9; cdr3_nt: TGTGCCAGCAGCCCCCATGGCCAGGGTGTCCCTGAAGCTTTCTTT; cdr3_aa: CASSPHGQGVPEAFF
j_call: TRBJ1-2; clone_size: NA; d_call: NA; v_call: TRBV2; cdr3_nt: TGTGCCAGCAGTGAGGGGGCCAGCAGGGGCCCAAGAAAAAACTATGGCTACACCTTC; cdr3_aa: CASSEGASRGPRKNYGYTF
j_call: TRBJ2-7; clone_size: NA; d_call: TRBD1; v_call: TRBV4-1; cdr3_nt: TGCGCCAGCAGCCAATCAGGGGGAAACGAGCAGTACTTC; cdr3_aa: CASSQSGGNEQYF
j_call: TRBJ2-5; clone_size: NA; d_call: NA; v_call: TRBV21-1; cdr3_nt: TGTGCCAGCAGCAAAGGGAGCGGCGGGGGCGCTTGTTGGTGGGCCCAGTACTTC; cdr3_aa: CASSKGSGGGACWWAQYF
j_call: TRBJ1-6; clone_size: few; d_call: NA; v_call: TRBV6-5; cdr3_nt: TGTGCCAGCAGTTCCGGGAGTTCGACGTCACCCCTCCACTTT; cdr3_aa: CASSSGSSTSPLHF
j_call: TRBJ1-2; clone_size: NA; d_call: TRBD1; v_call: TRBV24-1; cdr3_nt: TGTGCCACCAGTGCATCAGGGGGCTATGGCTACACCTTC; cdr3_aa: CATSASGGYGYTF
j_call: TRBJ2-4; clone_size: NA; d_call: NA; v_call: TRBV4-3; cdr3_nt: TGCGCCAGCAGCCAAGACACGGGTAGCGAAGCGTACATTCAGTACTTC; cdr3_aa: CASSQDTGSEAYIQYF
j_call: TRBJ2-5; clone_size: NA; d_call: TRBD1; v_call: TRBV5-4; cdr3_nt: TGTGCCAGCAGCTTGGGGTTGGCCAGGGGGCAAGAGACCCAGTACTTC; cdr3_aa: CASSLGLARGQETQYF
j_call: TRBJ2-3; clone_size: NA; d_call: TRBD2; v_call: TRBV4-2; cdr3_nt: TGTGCCAGCCGACAGGCTAGCGGGCATTCAGATACGCAGTATTTT; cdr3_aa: CASRQASGHSDTQYF
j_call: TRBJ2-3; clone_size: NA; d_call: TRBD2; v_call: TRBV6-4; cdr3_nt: TGTGCCAGCAGTGACTCGAATAGCGGGGCAGATACGCAGTATTTT; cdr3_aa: CASSDSNSGADTQYF
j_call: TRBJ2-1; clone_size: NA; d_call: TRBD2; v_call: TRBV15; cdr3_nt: TGTGCCACCAGCATGAAGACGAGCGGGAAAGACAATGAGCAGTTCTTC; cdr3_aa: CATSMKTSGKDNEQFF
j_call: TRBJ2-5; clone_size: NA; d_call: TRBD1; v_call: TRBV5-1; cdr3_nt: TGCGCCAGCAGCTTCCAGGGGGCCCGTGAGACCCAGTACTTC; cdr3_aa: CASSFQGARETQYF
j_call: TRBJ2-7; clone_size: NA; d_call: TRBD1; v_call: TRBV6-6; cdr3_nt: TGTGCCAGCAGCCCGGGACAGTCCTACGAGCAGTACTTC; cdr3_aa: CASSPGQSYEQYF
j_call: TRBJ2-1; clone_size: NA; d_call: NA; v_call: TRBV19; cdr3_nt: TGTGCCAGTAGCCCCATCGGGGGCAATGAGCAGTTCTTC; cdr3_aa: CASSPIGGNEQFF
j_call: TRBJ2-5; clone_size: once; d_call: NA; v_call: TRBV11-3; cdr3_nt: TGTGCCAGCGGATCTCAACAGGAAGAGACCCAGTACTTC; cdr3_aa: CASGSQQEETQYF
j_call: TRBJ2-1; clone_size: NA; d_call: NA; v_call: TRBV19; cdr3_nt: TGTGCCAGTAGTCCGACTACCCCAAAAGTGCAGTTCTTC; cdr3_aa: CASSPTTPKVQFF